This T cell receptor (beta chain) was identified during a study of T cell clones after liver transplantation. Looking at the study overall: Post-transplant blood was tracked for graft-donor-reactive T cell clones identified in a pre-transplant mixed lymphocyte reaction. Third-party-reactive TCRbeta sequences from pre-transplant mixed lymphocyte reactions served as antigen-independent comparators. At least one year of complete immunosuppression withdrawal without enzymes over twice normal defined tolerance.

CDR1 and CDR2 (germline): SGHRS, YFSETQ. The CDR3 extends over 13 amino acids. V lost 3 bases to trimming and J lost 4 bases, with 10 bases between them. Sorting of unstimulated PBMCs yielded separate CD3+CD4+ and CD3+CD8+ fractions. The method was immunoSEQ multiplex PCR; TCRdb's version includes in-frame clones alone and lacks a portion of them. The table shows around 76,000 clones, with around 80% occurring only once. The sequences come from CD4+ T cells from blood, collected 12 months after liver transplant. This clonotype originated in a human patient who received a liver transplant. A share of the T cells may be of graft donor origin. The V and J genes are TRBV5-1 and TRBJ1-2; perhaps TRBD1 as D (5 bases). The CDR3 nucleotides read TGCGCCAGCAGCTCCCGACAGAGCTATGGCTACACCTTC. This encodes CASSSRQSYGYTF.